The TCR beta chain under discussion was sequenced for a study of T cell repertoires in cytomegalovirus infection. Study-wide context: Based on public TCR beta signatures, there were indications of CMV infection and of a matching HLA type.

The ends lost 2 bases at V and 5 bases at J; junction bases unmatched: 5. The CDR3 spans 14 residues. The germline V gene encodes CDR1 MGHRA and CDR2 YSYEKL. This clonotype was seen repeatedly, ten times or more. The antigen remains undetermined. Study-wide results and limits: In two of eight donors, the top clonotype was HLA-C-restricted CMV-specific.

TCRdb independently ran MiXCR on the reads; one entry per CDR3 protein. Of about 69,000 distinct CDR3 sequences in the sample, 25% to 30% were seen once. This rearrangement joins TRBV4-1 to TRBJ2-7; TRBD2 aligns across 8 bases. The sequenced sample was CD8+ T cells from cultured PBMCs, obtained from culture after CMV antigen stimulation. This clonotype was sampled from a human donor in good health (CMV status not recorded). Some clones in this sample may be carry-over from other donors' samples. The CDR3 region is CASSQLREGNEQYF. DNA of the CDR3: TGCGCCAGCAGCCAACTCCGGGAGGGAAACGAGCAGTACTTC.